This entry features one TCR beta chain sequence. Its antigen is currently unknown. The record originates from a study of cytomegalovirus exposure and HLA in healthy donors. Broader study findings: Common viral pathogens seemed, in a later analysis, to connect with several of the most significant clusters. The later analysis indicated that the majority of CMV-associated TCR beta chains appeared HLA-restricted. V segments that were indistinguishable, TRBV6-2 and TRBV6-3 among them, were omitted from analysis.

The germline gives CDR1 SGDLS, CDR2 YYNGEE. V lost 3 bases to trimming and J lost 2 bases, with 12 bases between them. The CDR3 is 15 residues long. The study ran its PCR with 60 Vbeta and 13 Jbeta primers. The data were produced by immunoSEQ multiplex PCR, yet TCRdb's version contains in-frame clones alone and is incomplete. The sample carries 160,000 or so clones, roughly 87% recorded once. The rearrangement joins TRBV9 to TRBJ1-3; D is unclear. The sequencing input was PBMCs. This clonotype was sampled from a woman in her forties or fifties in good health and CMV-seronegative. In DNA form, the CDR3 reads TGTGCCAGCAGCGGAATAAGTACTCCTGGAAACACCATATATTTT. This translates into CASSGISTPGNTIYF.